This TCR beta chain came from a study of shared T cell receptors in the human thymus. This table comes from immunoSEQ multiplex PCR, and its TCRdb copy is limited to in-frame clones, with some not included. This table holds hundreds of thousands of clones, around nine tenths found once. This CDR3 is 12 amino acids long. Unmatched junction bases numbered 4, after V lost 11 bases and J lost 4 bases. Germline lookup yields CDR1 MNHNS and CDR2 SASEGT. This same sample was also part of a study on human thymus T cells. That paper notes: Healthy Finnish infants undergoing corrective surgery for congenital heart defects were used as donors. During corrective heart surgery, resections were taken, and the thymus tissue came from them. V and J genes seemed to be used with bias in thymic and blood repertoires. Related work showed strongly overlapping thymic repertoires across unrelated individuals.

The sample consisted of thymocytes. The genes are TRBV6-1 and TRBJ2-3, with 9 bases aligning to TRBD1. The receptor comes from a boy younger than two with a congenital heart defect. The CDR3 coding sequence is TGTGCCGGAGACAGGGGGGCAGATACGCAGTATTTT. This encodes CAGDRGADTQYF.